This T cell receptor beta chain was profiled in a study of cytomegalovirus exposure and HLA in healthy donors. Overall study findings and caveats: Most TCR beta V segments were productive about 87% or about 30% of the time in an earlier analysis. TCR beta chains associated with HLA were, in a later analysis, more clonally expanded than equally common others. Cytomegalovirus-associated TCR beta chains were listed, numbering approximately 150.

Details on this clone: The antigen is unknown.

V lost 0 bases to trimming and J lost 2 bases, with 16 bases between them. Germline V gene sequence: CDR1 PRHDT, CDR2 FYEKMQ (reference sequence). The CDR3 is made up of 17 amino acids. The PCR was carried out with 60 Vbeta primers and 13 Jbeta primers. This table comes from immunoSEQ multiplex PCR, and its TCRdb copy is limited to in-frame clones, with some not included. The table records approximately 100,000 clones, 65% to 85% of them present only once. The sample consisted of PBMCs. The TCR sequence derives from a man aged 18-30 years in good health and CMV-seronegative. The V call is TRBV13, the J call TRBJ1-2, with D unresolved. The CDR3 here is CASSLGALRAGNYGYTF. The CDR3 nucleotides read TGTGCCAGCAGCTTAGGAGCGTTGAGGGCAGGAAACTATGGCTACACCTTC.